This T cell receptor (beta chain) was observed in a study of cytomegalovirus exposure and HLA in healthy donors. For this clone: The antigen remains unidentified.

13 Jbeta primers and 60 Vbeta primers were used for the PCR. Here immunoSEQ multiplex PCR was the method, and the copy in TCRdb shows in-frame clones only, minus some. The sample lists about 110,000 clones; 80% were seen once. This CDR3 contains 19 residues. From germline, CDR1 is MDHEN and CDR2 SYDVKM. V lost 0 bases, J lost 0 bases, and 9 bases stayed unmatched. Study results and limitations: For most subjects, TCR beta sequences were reported to predict HLA-A and HLA-B alleles with accuracy. In a later analysis, a genetic analysis reported fewer productive-TCR N-insertions in an Asian-associated ancestry cluster than the cohort average. A later analysis showed that HLA-associated TCR beta chains had undergone more clonal expansion than equally common others.

The chain carries TRBV28 and TRBJ2-7; 12 bases map to TRBD2. Sequencing was performed on PBMCs. The receptor was isolated from a woman aged 60 to 75 in good health and CMV-seropositive. CDR3 loop: CASSLWAGTSGLISYEQYF. The CDR3 nucleotides read TGTGCCAGCAGTTTATGGGCCGGGACTAGCGGGCTTATCTCCTACGAGCAGTACTTC.